This passage covers 10 T cell receptor beta chains from one sample sequenced in a study of vaccination effects on CD4 cells after COVID-19. These receptors' antigens are unknown. On roughly day 10 of culture, CD4+ T cells were separated out. The participants, recipients of two vaccine doses, got either BNT162b2 or mRNA-1273. Libraries were prepared by immunoSEQ multiplex PCR; TCRdb keeps only in-frame clonotypes and omits some of them. This table holds tens of thousands of clones, less than 80% found once. The starting material was CD4+ T cells from PBMCs cultured without peptide, obtained after COVID-19 vaccination. The source of these receptors is a human donor who received a COVID-19 vaccine.

This clone was detected only a few times. The J gene is TRBJ1-6, the V gene TRBV12-3 or TRBV12-4, with 11 positions matching TRBD1. This CDR3 is 13 amino acids long. V shed 7 bases, J shed 8 bases, and the junction held 1 base outside the gene matches. CDR3 coding DNA: TGTGCCAGCAAGGGACAGGGGGATTCACCCCTCCACTTT. It codes for CASKGQGDSPLHF.

V is TRBV27 and J is TRBJ2-1; 8 bases map to TRBD1. The V and J ends lost 4 bases and 2 bases, in that order; junction bases with no gene match: 4. CDR3 size: 15 residues. The germline V gene has CDR1 MNHEY and CDR2 SMNVEV (reference sequence). CDR3 DNA sequence: TGTGCCAGCAGTTCGAGACAGGGGACCTACAATGAGCAGTTCTTC. It specifies CASSSRQGTYNEQFF.

This chain links TRBV5-1 with TRBJ1-2; D is perhaps TRBD1 (6 bases). With 0 bases removed from V and 6 bases from J, the gap between germline ends came to 12 bases. Germline V gives CDR1 SGHRS, CDR2 YFSETQ. The length of the CDR3 is 14 residues. CDR3 DNA: TGCGCCAGCAGCTTGGATGGGGGGCAGGATGGCTACACCTTC. Its translation: CASSLDGGQDGYTF.

The CDR3 sequence: CASSQDGHLNTEAFF. The CDR3 coding sequence is TGTGCCAGCAGCCAAGATGGACACCTGAACACTGAAGCTTTCTTT. V is TRBV14 and J is TRBJ1-1; maybe TRBD1 (5 bases). Trimming stripped 0 bases from V and 0 bases from J, with 8 bases between. Germline assignment: CDR1 SGHDN and CDR2 FVKESK. The CDR3 covers 15 residues.

The chain couples TRBV18 to TRBJ2-7; 10 nucleotides agree with TRBD1. V shed 6 bases, J shed 5 bases, and the junction held 7 bases outside the gene matches. Germline CDR1 reads KGHSH; CDR2 reads LQKENI. This CDR3 region has 14 residues. DNA of the CDR3: TGTGCCAGCTCCCGGACCGGGACAGGGGACGAGCAGTACGTC. Its protein is CASSRTGTGDEQYV.

The chain recombines TRBV5-6 with TRBJ1-5; TRBD1 is a possible D gene (5 bases). V lost 4 bases, J lost 7 bases, and 12 bases lay in between. The germline V gene encodes CDR1 SGHDT and CDR2 YYEEEE. The CDR3 has 13 amino acids. The CDR3 spells CASSAGGGQPQHF. The CDR3 nucleotides are TGTGCCAGCAGCGCGGGGGGGGGACAGCCCCAGCATTTT. Full variable domain (missing parts from reference TRBV5-6 and TRBJ1-5): DAGVTQSPTHLIKTRGQQVTLRCSPKSGHDTVSWYQQALGQGPQFIFQYYEEEERQRGNFPDRFSGHQFPNYSSELNVNALLLGDSALYLCASSAGGGQPQHFGDGTRLSIL.

V gene TRBV27 combines with J gene TRBJ2-5; D is uncertain. V lost 3 bases and J lost 5, with 7 bases in between. The CDR3 is made up of 12 amino acids. Germline V CDR1 and CDR2: MNHEY, SMNVEV (reference sequence). This CDR3 reads CASSLPPETQYF. The DNA for the CDR3 is TGTGCCAGCAGTTTGCCCCCGGAGACCCAGTACTTC.

The V gene is TRBV6-2 or TRBV6-3, the J gene TRBJ2-6; 10 bases are shared with TRBD1. V trimming: 3 bases; J trimming: 4 bases; junction bases outside the gene matches: 12. This CDR3 has 19 residues. Germline values: CDR1 MNHEY, CDR2 SVGEGT. This CDR3 is CASSYSRDRGRDGANVLTF. CDR3 nucleotide sequence: TGTGCCAGCAGTTATTCAAGGGACAGGGGTCGCGACGGGGCCAACGTCCTGACTTTC.

The sample holds one count of this clone. This chain uses TRBV5-4 with TRBJ1-2, with TRBD1 matching over 9 bases. With 0 bases clipped from V and 4 bases from J, the junction kept 7 bases outside the gene matches. The CDR3 sequence is 16 residues long. The germline V gene has CDR1 SGHNT and CDR2 YYREEE (reference sequence). CDR3 loop: CASSLGGQGVIYGYTF. The CDR3 DNA reads as TGTGCCAGCAGCTTGGGGGGACAGGGAGTTATCTATGGCTACACCTTC.

The chain carries TRBV6-5 and TRBJ1-2; TRBD1 matches at 11 bases. The V gene end was trimmed by 6 bases and the J gene end by 7 bases; junction bases not matched to a gene: 7. The CDR3 contains 14 residues. The germline gives CDR1 MNHEY, CDR2 SVGAGI. This CDR3 reads CASRRLGQGVGYTF. For the CDR3, the DNA is TGTGCCAGCAGAAGATTGGGACAGGGGGTTGGCTACACCTTC.